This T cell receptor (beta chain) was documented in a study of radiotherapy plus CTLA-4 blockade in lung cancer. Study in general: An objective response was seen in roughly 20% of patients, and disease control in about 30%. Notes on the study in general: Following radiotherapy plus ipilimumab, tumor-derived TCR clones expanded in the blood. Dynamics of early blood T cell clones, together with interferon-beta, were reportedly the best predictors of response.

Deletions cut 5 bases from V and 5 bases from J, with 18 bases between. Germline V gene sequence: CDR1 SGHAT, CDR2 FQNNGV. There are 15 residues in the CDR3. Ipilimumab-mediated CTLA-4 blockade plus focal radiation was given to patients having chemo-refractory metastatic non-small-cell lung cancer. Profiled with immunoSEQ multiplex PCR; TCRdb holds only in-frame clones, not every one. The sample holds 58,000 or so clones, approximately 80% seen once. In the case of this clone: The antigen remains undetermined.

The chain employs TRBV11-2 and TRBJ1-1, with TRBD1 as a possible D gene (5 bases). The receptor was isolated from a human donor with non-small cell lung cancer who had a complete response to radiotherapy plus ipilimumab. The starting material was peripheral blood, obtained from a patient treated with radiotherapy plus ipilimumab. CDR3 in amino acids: CASSATGTLDTEAFF. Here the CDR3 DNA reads TGTGCCAGCAGCGCGACCGGGACTCTTGATACTGAAGCTTTCTTT.